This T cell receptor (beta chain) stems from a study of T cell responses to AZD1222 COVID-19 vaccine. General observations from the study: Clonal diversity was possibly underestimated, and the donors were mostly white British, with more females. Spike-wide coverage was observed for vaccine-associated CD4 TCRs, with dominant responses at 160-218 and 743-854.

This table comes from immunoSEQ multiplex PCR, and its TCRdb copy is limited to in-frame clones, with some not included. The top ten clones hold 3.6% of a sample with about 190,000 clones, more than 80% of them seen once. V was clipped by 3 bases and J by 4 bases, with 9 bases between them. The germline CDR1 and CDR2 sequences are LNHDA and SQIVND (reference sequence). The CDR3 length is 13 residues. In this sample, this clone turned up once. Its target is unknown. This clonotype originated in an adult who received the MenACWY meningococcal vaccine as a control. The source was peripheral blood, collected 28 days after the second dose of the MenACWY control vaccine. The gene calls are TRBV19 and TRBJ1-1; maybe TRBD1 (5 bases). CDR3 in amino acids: CASSINGGTEAFF. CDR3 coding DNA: TGTGCCAGTAGTATTAACGGGGGCACTGAAGCTTTCTTT.